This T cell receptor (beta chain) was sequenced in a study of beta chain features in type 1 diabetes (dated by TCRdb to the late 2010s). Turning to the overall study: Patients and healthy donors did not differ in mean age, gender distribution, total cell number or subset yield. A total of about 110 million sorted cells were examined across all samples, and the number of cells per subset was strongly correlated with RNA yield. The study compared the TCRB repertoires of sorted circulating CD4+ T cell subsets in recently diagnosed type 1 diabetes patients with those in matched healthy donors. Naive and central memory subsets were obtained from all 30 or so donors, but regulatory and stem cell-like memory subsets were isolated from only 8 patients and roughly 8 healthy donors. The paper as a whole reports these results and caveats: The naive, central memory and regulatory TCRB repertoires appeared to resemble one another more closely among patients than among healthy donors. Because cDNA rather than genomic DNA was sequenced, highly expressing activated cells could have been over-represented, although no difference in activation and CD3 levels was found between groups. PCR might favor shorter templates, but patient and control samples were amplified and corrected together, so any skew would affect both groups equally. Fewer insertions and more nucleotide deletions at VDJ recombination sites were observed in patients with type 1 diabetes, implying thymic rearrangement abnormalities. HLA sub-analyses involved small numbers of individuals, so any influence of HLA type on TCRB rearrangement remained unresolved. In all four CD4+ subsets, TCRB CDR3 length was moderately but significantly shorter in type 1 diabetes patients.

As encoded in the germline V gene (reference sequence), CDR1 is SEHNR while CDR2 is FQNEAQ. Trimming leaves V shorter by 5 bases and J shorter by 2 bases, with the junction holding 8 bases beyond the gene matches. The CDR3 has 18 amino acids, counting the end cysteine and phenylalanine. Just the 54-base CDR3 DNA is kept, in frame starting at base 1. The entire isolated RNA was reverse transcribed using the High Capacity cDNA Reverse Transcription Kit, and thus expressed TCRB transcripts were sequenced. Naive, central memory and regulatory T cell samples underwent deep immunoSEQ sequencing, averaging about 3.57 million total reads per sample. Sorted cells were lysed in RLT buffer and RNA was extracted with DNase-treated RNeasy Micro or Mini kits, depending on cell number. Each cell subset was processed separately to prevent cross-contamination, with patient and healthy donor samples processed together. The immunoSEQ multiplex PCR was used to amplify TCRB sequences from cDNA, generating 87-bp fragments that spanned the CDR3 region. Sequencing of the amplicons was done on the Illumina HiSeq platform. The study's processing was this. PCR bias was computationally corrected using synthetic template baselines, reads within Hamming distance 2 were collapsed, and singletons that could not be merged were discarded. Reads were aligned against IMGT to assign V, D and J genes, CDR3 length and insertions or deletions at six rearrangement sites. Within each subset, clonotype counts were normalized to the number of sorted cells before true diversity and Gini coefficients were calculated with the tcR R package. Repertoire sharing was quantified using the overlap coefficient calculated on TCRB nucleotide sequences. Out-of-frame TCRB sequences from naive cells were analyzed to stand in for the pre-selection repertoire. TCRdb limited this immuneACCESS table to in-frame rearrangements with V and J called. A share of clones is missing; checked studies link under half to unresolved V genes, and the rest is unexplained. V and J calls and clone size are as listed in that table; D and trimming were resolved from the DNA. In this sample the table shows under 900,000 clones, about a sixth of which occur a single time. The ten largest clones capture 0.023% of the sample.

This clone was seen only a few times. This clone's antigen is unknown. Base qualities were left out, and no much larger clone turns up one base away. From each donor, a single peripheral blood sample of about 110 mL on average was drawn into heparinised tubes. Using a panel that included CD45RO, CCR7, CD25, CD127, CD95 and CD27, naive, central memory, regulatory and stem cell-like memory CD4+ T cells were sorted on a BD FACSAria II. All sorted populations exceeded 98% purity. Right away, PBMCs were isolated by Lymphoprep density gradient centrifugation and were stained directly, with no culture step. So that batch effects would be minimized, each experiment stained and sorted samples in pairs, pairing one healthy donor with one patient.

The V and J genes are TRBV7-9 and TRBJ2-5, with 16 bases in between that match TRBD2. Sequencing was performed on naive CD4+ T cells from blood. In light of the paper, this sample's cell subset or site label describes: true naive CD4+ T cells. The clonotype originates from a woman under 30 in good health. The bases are TGTGCCAGCAGCCCCGGGACTAGCGGGAGGGCCCGGCAAGAGACCCAGTACTTC. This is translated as CASSPGTSGRARQETQYF. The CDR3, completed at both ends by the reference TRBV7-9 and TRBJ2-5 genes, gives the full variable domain DTGVSQNPRHKITKRGQNVTFRCDPISEHNRLYWYRQTLGQGPEFLTYFQNEAQLEKSRLLSDRFSAERPKGSFSTLEIQRTEQGDSAMYLCASSPGTSGRARQETQYFGPGTRLLVL.